This record concerns one T cell receptor beta chain sequence. Its specificity is unknown. These data belong to a study of CD8 T cells in ankylosing spondylitis. Whole-study results and caveats: The study identified a TCR beta motif of under ten highly homologous variants that appeared characteristic of ankylosing spondylitis blood.

Making the TCR beta libraries involved quantitative 5'-RACE with molecular barcodes. From the 5' RACE reads, TCRdb called clonotypes with MiXCR, one entry per CDR3 protein. The sample has 300,000 to 400,000 distinct CDR3 sequences; about a fifth are singletons. Trimming left V 7 bases short and J 2 bases short, with 17 bases between. The CDR3 runs 15 residues. Sample: blood, either unsorted or a sorted T cell fraction (not recorded which). The receptor comes from a male donor with ankylosing spondylitis. This chain joins TRBV12-3 or TRBV12-4 and TRBJ1-1, with a weak D call TRBD1 (6 bases). CDR3 nucleotides: TGTGCCAGCACCTTAGCGCGACAGGTCAACACTGAAGCTTTCTTT. This encodes CASTLARQVNTEAFF.